The 20 T cell receptor beta chains reported below all come from one sample, sequenced in a study of PD-1 blockade in classical Hodgkin lymphoma. Produced via immunoSEQ multiplex PCR; TCRdb's table is partial and in-frame only. The data show roughly 150,000 clones, nearly 80% seen once. Every patient relapsed after autologous stem cell transplantation, and brentuximab vedotin exposure varied. The starting material was peripheral blood mononuclear cells (PBMCs), obtained before the second cycle of nivolumab. The receptors were sampled from a human donor with classical Hodgkin lymphoma.

The chain has TRBV13 and TRBJ2-7; TRBD2 matches at 12 bases. Germline V CDR1 and CDR2: PRHDT, FYEKMQ (reference sequence). The CDR3 consists of 14 residues. V was pared by 5 bases and J by 6 bases, with 5 bases of the junction left unmatched. The CDR3 region is CASSRTSGAGEQYF. In DNA, the CDR3 is TGTGCCAGCAGCAGGACTAGCGGGGCCGGCGAGCAGTACTTC.

This rearrangement joins TRBV30 to TRBJ1-1; TRBD1 agrees at 7 bases. V lost 3 bases to trimming and J lost 5 bases; unmatched junction nucleotides: 6. The CDR3 totals 13 residues. CDR1 GTSNPN and CDR2 SVGIG come from the germline V gene (reference sequence). The CDR3 nucleotides read TGTGCCTGGAGGTCACAGGGGAGGACTGAAGCTTTCTTT. It codes for CAWRSQGRTEAFF.

The J gene is TRBJ1-4, the V gene TRBV6-6, with D possibly being TRBD1 (5 bases). This CDR3 spans 13 amino acids. Germline V gene lookup returns CDR1 MNHNY and CDR2 SVGAGI (reference sequence). The V and J ends lost 6 bases and 7 bases respectively, with 12 bases between them. Written as DNA, the CDR3 is TGTGCCAGCAGCCAAACCAGGGCTGAAAAACTGTTTTTT. This codes for CASSQTRAEKLFF.

The chain carries TRBV18 and TRBJ2-7; the D gene is possibly TRBD1 (5 bases). Germline V CDR1 and CDR2: KGHSH, LQKENI. The length of the CDR3 is 15 residues. V dropped 3 bases and J dropped 1 base, with 13 bases sitting between them. CDR3 sequence: CASSPGPLGSYEQYF. As DNA, the CDR3 is TGTGCCAGCTCACCGGGGCCTTTGGGTTCCTACGAGCAGTACTTC.

This clone was found once. The V and J genes are TRBV7-9 and TRBJ2-5, with a tentative D call TRBD1 (6 bases). This CDR3 has 15 residues. V was trimmed by 8 bases and J by 0 bases, leaving 16 bases between them. The germline CDR1 and CDR2 sequences are SEHNR and FQNEAQ (reference sequence). The CDR3 coding sequence is TGTGCCAGCTGGGGGACGGGACAAAACCAAGAGACCCAGTACTTC. Its protein product is CASWGTGQNQETQYF.

This clone occurred once. This chain connects TRBV20-1 to TRBJ2-7; D perhaps matches TRBD1 (6 bases). This CDR3 comprises 11 residues. CDR1 and CDR2 (germline): DFQATT, SNEGSKA (reference sequence). With 5 bases removed from V and 3 bases from J, the gap between germline ends came to 8 bases. The chain's CDR3 is CSAGQNYEQYF. The DNA for the CDR3 is TGCAGTGCTGGACAGAACTACGAGCAGTACTTC.

The chain joins TRBV5-1 to TRBJ1-1; 8 positions agree with TRBD1. Germline V gene sequence: CDR1 SGHRS, CDR2 YFSETQ. With 7 bases clipped from V and 0 bases from J, the junction kept 5 bases outside the gene matches. CDR3 length: 14 amino acids. The CDR3 here is CASQGATMNTEAFF. Written as DNA, the CDR3 is TGCGCCAGCCAGGGGGCTACCATGAACACTGAAGCTTTCTTT.

The rearrangement joins TRBV7-9 to TRBJ1-3; D gene uncertain. The germline CDR1 and CDR2 sequences are SEHNR and FQNEAQ (reference sequence). V dropped 1 base and J dropped 0 bases, with 4 bases sitting between them. The CDR3 extends over 14 amino acids. CDR3 bases: TGTGCCAGCAGCTTAGTCGTCTCTGGAAACACCATATATTTT. Protein sequence: CASSLVVSGNTIYF.

This clone occurred once. The CDR3 spells CASSSLRGNEQFF. CDR3 nucleotides: TGTGCCAGCAGTTCACTCAGGGGGAATGAGCAGTTCTTC. The J gene is TRBJ2-1, the V gene TRBV6-5; TRBD1 agrees at 7 bases. CDR3 size: 13 residues. V dropped 4 bases and J dropped 7; count of bases not matched to a gene: 4. Germline CDR1 is MNHEY and CDR2 is SVGAGI.

The V call is TRBV5-1, the J call TRBJ2-3; possibly TRBD1 or TRBD2 for D (6 bases each). CDR1 and CDR2 (germline): SGHRS, YFSETQ. The germline V and J ends were trimmed by 3 bases and 4 bases, with 21 bases remaining between them. CDR3 length: 17 residues. This CDR3 reads CASSSRGMGGTADTQYF. In DNA form, the CDR3 reads TGCGCCAGCAGCTCTAGGGGGATGGGCGGGACGGCAGATACGCAGTATTTT.

The V and J genes are TRBV27 and TRBJ2-2, with 7 bases matching TRBD1. The germline CDR1 and CDR2 sequences are MNHEY and SMNVEV (reference sequence). CDR3 length: 14 residues. Unmatched junction bases numbered 1, after V lost 6 bases and J lost 0 bases. CDR3 DNA sequence: TGTGCCAGCAGGACAGGGACGAACACCGGGGAGCTGTTTTTT. Translating gives CASRTGTNTGELFF.

The V call is TRBV4-1, the J call TRBJ2-1, with D possibly being TRBD2 (6 bases). This CDR3 is built from 15 residues. V lost 7 bases and J lost 2, with 15 bases in between. Germline CDR1 and CDR2: MGHRA and YSYEKL. Here the CDR3 reads CASNPFGGAYNEQFF. DNA for the CDR3: TGCGCCAGCAACCCGTTTGGCGGGGCCTACAATGAGCAGTTCTTC.

This clone has only a few counts. The CDR3 sequence is CASSLARGGVGNTIYF. In DNA, the CDR3 is TGTGCCAGCAGCTTAGCGCGAGGGGGGGTTGGAAACACCATATATTTT. The chain recombines TRBV7-6 with TRBJ1-3; D possibly corresponds to TRBD1 (6 bases). CDR3 length: 16 residues. CDR1 is SGHVS and CDR2 is FNYEAQ in the germline V gene. Trimming pared 0 bases from V and 3 bases from J, leaving 12 bases between.

The rearrangement joins TRBV6-5 to TRBJ2-7, with 8 bases that match TRBD1. The CDR3 runs to 14 residues. Germline CDR1 and CDR2: MNHEY and SVGAGI. Losses at the gene ends were 5 bases for V and 4 bases for J; bases not matched to a gene: 7. CDR3 protein: CASSPRTGLYEQYF. The CDR3 DNA reads as TGTGCCAGCAGTCCCCGGACAGGGCTGTACGAGCAGTACTTC.

This chain links TRBV4-3 with TRBJ1-2; D may be TRBD1 (5 bases). Trimming stripped 0 bases from V and 4 bases from J, with 12 bases between. The CDR3 is made up of 15 amino acids. Germline assignment: CDR1 LGHNA and CDR2 YSLEER. In DNA form, the CDR3 reads TGCGCCAGCAGCCAAGATCCGGGACGGGGCTATGGCTACACCTTC. Its translation is CASSQDPGRGYGYTF.

This chain joins TRBV6-1 and TRBJ2-1; 8 bases are shared with TRBD1. V was clipped by 2 bases and J by 4 bases; unmatched bases: 10. The CDR3 is 17 residues long. Germline V gene sequence: CDR1 MNHNS, CDR2 SASEGT. The CDR3 region has the DNA TGTGCCAGCAGTGAAACGGCGACAGGGGTCGGGTACAATGAGCAGTTCTTC. Encoded protein: CASSETATGVGYNEQFF.

The genes are TRBV6-5 and TRBJ1-5; possibly TRBD1 for D (6 bases). The germline gives CDR1 MNHEY, CDR2 SVGAGI. This CDR3 has 15 residues. V lost 6 bases and J 0 bases, leaving 12 bases between the germline ends. The CDR3 sequence is CASSPGQYSNQPQHF. As DNA, the CDR3 is TGTGCCAGCAGCCCAGGACAGTATAGCAATCAGCCCCAGCATTTT.

This clone was found a few times. The chain joins TRBV4-1 to TRBJ2-3, with D possibly being TRBD1 or TRBD2 (5 bases each). V lost 0 bases and J lost 2, with 12 bases in between. The CDR3 runs 16 residues. Germline V CDR1 and CDR2: MGHRA, YSYEKL. The CDR3, as DNA: TGCGCCAGCAGCCAAGAAGGTTGGGGGTACACAGATACGCAGTATTTT. This codes for CASSQEGWGYTDTQYF.

The J gene is TRBJ1-1, the V gene TRBV15, with D possibly being TRBD1 (5 bases). The CDR3 extends over 13 amino acids. Looked up from germline, CDR1 is LNHNV and CDR2 is YYDKDF (reference sequence). Trimming took off 6 bases at V and 0 bases at J, with 8 bases between the two ends. CDR3 sequence reads: CATRSGMNTEAFF. CDR3 DNA: TGTGCCACCAGGTCAGGGATGAACACTGAAGCTTTCTTT.

As concerns this clone: One end of the junction varies from germline; a read error may be responsible. This chain joins TRBV6-5 and TRBJ1-6; no clear D gene. This CDR3 has 13 residues. In germline, CDR1 is MNHEY, CDR2 SVGAGI. The CDR3 DNA sequence: TGTGCCAGCAGATACTCCTATAATTCACCCCTCCACTTT. It translates to CASRYSYNSPLHF.